This TCR beta chain was observed in a study of early T cells in non-severe SARS-CoV-2 infection. Study in general: With bulk RNA from unsorted whole blood as input, sequencing yielded unpaired chains.

Individual cDNA molecules were tagged with unique molecular identifiers. A single record per CDR3 protein comes from TCRdb applying MiXCR to the 5' RACE reads. The sample has more than 55,000 distinct CDR3 sequences, about an eighth seen once; the top ten hold more than 1.1%. Germline V lookup: CDR1 MNHEY, CDR2 SVGAGI. V was pared by 8 bases and J by 9 bases, with 7 bases of the junction left unmatched. The CDR3 covers 11 residues. The receptor's source is an adult who was a healthcare worker with PCR-confirmed SARS-CoV-2 infection or an uninfected control (not recorded which). The chain links TRBV6-5 to TRBJ2-7, with 7 bases identical to TRBD1. The sequencing sample was made of whole blood. CDR3 protein: CASARQGVQYF. In DNA, the CDR3 is TGTGCCAGCGCCCGGCAGGGGGTGCAGTACTTC.